Following are 14 T cell receptor beta chains from one sample sequenced in a study of cytomegalovirus exposure and HLA in healthy donors. A multiplex PCR was run with 60 Vbeta primers and 13 Jbeta primers. Assay: immunoSEQ multiplex PCR; the TCRdb copy retains only in-frame clones and omits some. The table lists hundreds of thousands of clones, about 75% of them singletons, with under 2.5% in the top ten. The specimen was PBMCs. These receptors came from a female donor in good health and CMV-seronegative.

In this sample, this clone turned up a few times. The CDR3 region is CASSKGDGDPTSYEQYF. DNA for the CDR3: TGTGCCAGTAGTAAGGGGGATGGGGACCCGACTTCCTACGAGCAGTACTTC. V gene TRBV19 combines with J gene TRBJ2-7, with a weak D call TRBD1 (6 bases). Germline V CDR1 and CDR2: LNHDA, SQIVND (reference sequence). Between the trimmed V and J ends, which lost 4 bases and 1 base, there was a span of 20 bases. CDR3 length: 17 amino acids.

CDR3 amino acids: CASKGANSDTQYF. The CDR3 DNA reads TGTGCCAGCAAAGGGGCCAACTCAGATACGCAGTATTTT. The genes are TRBV7-3 and TRBJ2-3; TRBD1 is a possible D gene (5 bases). The germline V gene has CDR1 SGHTA and CDR2 FQGTGA. This CDR3 is 13 amino acids long. V lost 7 bases and J lost 4, with 12 bases in between.

The sample holds one count of this clone. The rearrangement uses TRBV27 and TRBJ2-1, with TRBD2 matching over 14 bases. The J segment lost 6 bases and the V segment lost 3 bases, leaving 1 base of the junction unmatched. The CDR3 loop spans 15 amino acids. Germline loops: CDR1 MNHEY, CDR2 SMNVEV (reference sequence). The CDR3: CASSFGTSGSNEQFF. CDR3 DNA: TGTGCCAGCAGTTTCGGGACTAGCGGGAGCAATGAGCAGTTCTTC.

J is TRBJ2-2 and V is TRBV7-9; D is possibly TRBD2 (6 bases). The CDR3 is 13 residues long. In germline, CDR1 is SEHNR, CDR2 FQNEAQ (reference sequence). V lost 3 bases and J 5 bases, leaving 7 bases between the germline ends. The CDR3: CASSFGGTGELFF. The CDR3 DNA reads TGTGCCAGCAGCTTCGGGGGAACCGGGGAGCTGTTTTTT. Drawing the rest from reference TRBV7-9 and TRBJ2-2, the complete variable domain is DTGVSQNPRHKITKRGQNVTFRCDPISEHNRLYWYRQTLGQGPEFLTYFQNEAQLEKSRLLSDRFSAERPKGSFSTLEIQRTEQGDSAMYLCASSFGGTGELFFGEGSRLTVL.

This clone came up once. The germline gene is not matched at one end of the junction; a read error may be the cause. V is TRBV7-9 and J is TRBJ1-1, with D uncertain. Germline V gene sequence: CDR1 SEHNR, CDR2 FQNEAQ (reference sequence). The CDR3 length is 14 residues. The CDR3 reads CSSSLARVNTEAFF. The CDR3 DNA sequence: TGTTCCAGCAGCTTAGCACGAGTGAACACTGAAGCTTTCTTT.

This clone was picked up a small number of times. V is TRBV2 and J is TRBJ2-2, with 9 bases matching TRBD1. The CDR3 contains 13 residues. The junction had 5 bases not matched to a gene; V was cut back by 7 bases and J by 8 bases. Germline values: CDR1 SNHLY, CDR2 FYNNEI. CDR3 DNA: TGTGCCAGCAAACAACAGGGGGCAGGGGAGCTGTTTTTT. It specifies CASKQQGAGELFF.

The chain links TRBV5-1 to TRBJ2-7, with D unclear. The DNA end is more similar to TRBJ2-1, so the J call may be wrong. Per germline, CDR1 SGHRS and CDR2 YFSETQ. The CDR3 runs 12 residues. The CDR3, as DNA: TGCGCCAGCAGCTCTCAGGCGTACGAGCAGTTCTTC. Translation: CASSSQAYEQFF.

This chain joins TRBV7-8 and TRBJ2-7; the D gene is possibly TRBD1 (5 bases). Germline-derived CDR1 and CDR2 are SGHVS and FQNEAQ. Trimming took off 8 bases at V and 3 bases at J, with 14 bases between the two ends. The CDR3 extends over 13 amino acids. The CDR3 spells CASGRQGDYEQYF. The CDR3 bases are TGTGCCAGCGGGCGCCAAGGGGACTACGAGCAGTACTTC.

DNA of the CDR3: TGTGCCAGCAGCCATGAGGCGGGATTCGACGAGCAGTACTTC. Amino acid sequence: CASSHEAGFDEQYF. The V and J genes are TRBV6-1 and TRBJ2-7, with D tentatively TRBD2 (6 bases). V was cut by 6 bases and J by 5 bases, with 17 bases left in between. Germline V gene sequence: CDR1 MNHNS, CDR2 SASEGT. CDR3 length equals 14 residues.

The J gene is TRBJ1-2, the V gene TRBV18; D is possibly TRBD1 (6 bases). Per germline, CDR1 KGHSH and CDR2 LQKENI. The CDR3 contains 15 residues. V lost 2 bases to trimming and J lost 4 bases, with 14 bases between them. This chain's CDR3 is CASSPFPGEGYGYTF. The CDR3 nucleotides are TGTGCCAGCTCACCATTTCCAGGGGAAGGCTATGGCTACACCTTC.

The V gene is TRBV7-2, the J gene TRBJ2-7; 8 nucleotides agree with TRBD1. The CDR3 extends over 14 amino acids. V was pared by 7 bases and J by 0 bases, with 5 bases of the junction left unmatched. The germline gives CDR1 SGHTA, CDR2 FQGNSA. The CDR3 DNA follows: TGTGCCAGCACCCCGGGACAGGCCTCCTACGAGCAGTACTTC. Its protein is CASTPGQASYEQYF.

This chain joins TRBV7-9 and TRBJ1-1; a weak D match, TRBD1 (5 bases). From germline, CDR1 is SEHNR and CDR2 FQNEAQ (reference sequence). This CDR3 has 18 amino acids. V gave up 7 bases and J gave up 10 bases, with 34 bases separating them. As DNA, the CDR3 is TGTGCCAGCACCTCGCCTCTTGACCTCAGGGAAAACCTCGGTAGAGCTTTCTTT. The encoded protein is CASTSPLDLRENLGRAFF. The full variable domain, completed using reference TRBV7-9 and TRBJ1-1, is DTGVSQNPRHKITKRGQNVTFRCDPISEHNRLYWYRQTLGQGPEFLTYFQNEAQLEKSRLLSDRFSAERPKGSFSTLEIQRTEQGDSAMYLCASTSPLDLRENLGRAFFGQGTRLTVV.

The chain employs TRBV25-1 and TRBJ1-1, with a weak D call TRBD1 (6 bases). Deletions cut 6 bases from V and 3 bases from J, with 11 bases between. The CDR3 extends over 13 amino acids. Germline V gene sequence: CDR1 MGHDK, CDR2 SYGVNS. The CDR3 reads CASSRGGYTEAFF. CDR3 nucleotides: TGTGCCAGCAGCAGGGGCGGGTACACTGAAGCTTTCTTT.

The V call is TRBV6-1, the J call TRBJ1-2; 10 bases line up with TRBD1. Losses at the gene ends were 0 bases for V and 7 bases for J; bases not matched to a gene: 5. Germline assignment: CDR1 MNHNS and CDR2 SASEGT. The length of the CDR3 is 15 residues. CDR3 loop: CASSEAGTGARGYTF. CDR3 coding DNA: TGTGCCAGCAGTGAAGCCGGGACAGGGGCGCGTGGCTACACCTTC.